This T cell receptor (beta chain) was retrieved from a study of OX40 agonist ivuxolimab in advanced cancers. Individuals having autoimmune disease history or systemic immunosuppression were not enrolled. Peripheral blood came from all dose cohorts at three timepoints. Sequenced by immunoSEQ multiplex PCR; TCRdb stores in-frame clones only, minus some. The sample holds about 83,000 clones, around 80% seen once. The junction had 4 bases not matched to a gene; V was cut back by 3 bases and J by 3 bases. This CDR3 comprises 14 residues. Per the germline V gene, CDR1 is SGHAT and CDR2 is FQNNGV. Comments on this clone: Its antigen remains unidentified.

Points from the study as a whole: Relative to CD4+ cells, CD8+ T cells on average had more expanded clones. There were also nonresponders showing low normalized T-cell clonal expansion.

Sample: CD4+ or CD8+ T cells sorted from blood, taken in a trial of the OX40 agonist ivuxolimab. This chain uses TRBV11-2 with TRBJ2-7; 8 bases are shared with TRBD1. The receptor's source is an adult with an advanced solid tumor such as melanoma, head and neck, liver or kidney cancer. This CDR3 is CASSLAGTGYEQYF. CDR3 nucleotide sequence: TGTGCCAGCAGCTTGGCGGGGACAGGCTACGAGCAGTACTTC. Drawing the rest from reference TRBV11-2 and TRBJ2-7, the complete variable domain is EAGVAQSPRYKIIEKRQSVAFWCNPISGHATLYWYQQILGQGPKLLIQFQNNGVVDDSQLPKDRFSAERLKGVDSTLKIQPAKLEDSAVYLCASSLAGTGYEQYFGPGTRLTVT.